A single sample gave rise to the 15 T cell receptor beta chains below, sequenced in a study. TCRdb independently ran MiXCR on the RT-PCR reads; one entry per CDR3 protein. The sample contains more than 550,000 distinct CDR3 sequences, 13% to 15% of which appear only once. Sequences were obtained from memory CD4+ T cells from blood. Receptors were obtained from a female donor in good health, serving as a healthy control.

This clonotype was picked up a small number of times. CDR3 sequence reads: CSGTSSLGETQYF. The DNA of the CDR3 is TGCAGCGGGACTAGCAGCTTGGGAGAGACCCAGTACTTC. The chain employs TRBV29-1 and TRBJ2-5; 8 bases agree with TRBD2. V shed 7 bases, J shed 4 bases, and the junction held 8 bases outside the gene matches. The V gene's germline CDR1 is SQVTM and CDR2 ANQGSEA. The CDR3 extends over 13 amino acids. Combining the CDR3 with reference TRBV29-1 and TRBJ2-5 gives the whole variable domain SAVISQKPSRDICQRGTSLTIQCQVDSQVTMMFWYRQQPGQSLTLIATANQGSEATYESGFVIDKFPISRPNLTFSTLTVSNMSPEDSSIYLCSGTSSLGETQYFGPGTRLLVL.

The V call is TRBV7-2, the J call TRBJ2-5; the D call may be TRBD1 or TRBD2 (6 bases each). V was pared by 5 bases and J by 11 bases, with 24 bases between. Germline-derived CDR1 and CDR2 are SGHTA and FQGNSA. CDR3 length equals 15 residues. CDR3 sequence (DNA): TGTGCCAGCAGCGTCCCCGGTAATCGCAGGGGACTTCAGTACTTC. Translating it yields CASSVPGNRRGLQYF.

The J gene is TRBJ1-1, the V gene TRBV5-4; 8 bases are a match to TRBD1. Trimming cost V 4 bases and J 10 bases; bases outside gene matches: 9. Looked up from germline, CDR1 is SGHNT and CDR2 is YYREEE (reference sequence). The length of the CDR3 is 13 residues. DNA for the CDR3: TGTGCCAGCAGCATTGACAGGGGAGGGGTAGCTTTCTTT. This gives the protein CASSIDRGGVAFF.

This chain joins TRBV20-1 and TRBJ2-7; tentative D call: TRBD1 (5 bases). CDR1 and CDR2 (germline): DFQATT, SNEGSKA (reference sequence). The CDR3 has 16 residues. Trimming removed 3 bases from V and 0 bases from J, with 18 bases in between. The CDR3 reads CSARDILEPSSYEQYF. DNA of the CDR3: TGCAGTGCTAGGGACATACTCGAACCCAGCTCCTACGAGCAGTACTTC.

Ten or more counts support this clonotype. V and J are TRBV12-3 or TRBV12-4 and TRBJ1-1, with D possibly being TRBD1 (5 bases). V lost 4 bases and J lost 8, with 14 bases in between. This CDR3 has 13 residues. CDR3 protein: CASSYGGFLEAFF. CDR3 coding DNA: TGTGCCAGCAGTTATGGGGGATTCCTAGAAGCTTTCTTT.

The rearrangement uses TRBV15 and TRBJ1-6, with 8 positions matching TRBD1. Per the germline V gene, CDR1 is LNHNV and CDR2 is YYDKDF (reference sequence). The length of the CDR3 is 16 residues. The trim removed 4 bases at V and 9 bases at J, leaving 11 bases unmatched. CDR3 in DNA: TGTGCCACCAGCAAACGGGCAGGGGGCGAAGGTTCACCCCTCCACTTT. Translation: CATSKRAGGEGSPLHF. The full variable domain, with the rest looked up from reference TRBV15 and TRBJ1-6, is DAMVIQNPRYQVTQFGKPVTLSCSQTLNHNVMYWYQQKSSQAPKLLFHYYDKDFNNEADTPDNFQSRRPNTSFCFLDIRSPGLGDTAMYLCATSKRAGGEGSPLHFGNGTRLTVT.

V is TRBV20-1 and J is TRBJ2-7; D ambiguous. The CDR3 extends over 10 amino acids. Trimming took off 6 bases at V and 5 bases at J, with 8 bases between the two ends. CDR1 DFQATT and CDR2 SNEGSKA come from the germline V gene (reference sequence). The CDR3 reads CSAIGDEQYF. The CDR3 coding sequence is TGCAGTGCCATTGGGGACGAGCAGTACTTC.

This clonotype was observed at least ten times. The V call is TRBV9, the J call TRBJ2-5; D perhaps matches TRBD1 (5 bases). Germline V gives CDR1 SGDLS, CDR2 YYNGEE. This CDR3 has 13 residues. The ends were cut back, 0 bases at V and 5 bases at J, with 8 bases in the middle. CDR3 in DNA: TGTGCCAGCAGCGTAGGGACATCGGAGACCCAGTACTTC. This gives the protein CASSVGTSETQYF.

This clonotype was counted at least ten times. J is TRBJ2-3 and V is TRBV6-2 or TRBV6-3; tentatively, D is TRBD1 (5 bases). This CDR3 is 17 amino acids long. V shed 3 bases and J shed 3 bases, with 19 bases lying between them. Looked up from germline, CDR1 is MNHEY and CDR2 is SVGEGT. CDR3: CASSYDIDSRWTDTQYF. CDR3 nucleotides: TGTGCCAGCAGTTATGACATCGACAGTCGATGGACAGATACGCAGTATTTT.

This sequence joins TRBV20-1 and TRBJ1-1, with D maybe TRBD1 (5 bases). The CDR3 is made up of 18 amino acids. The germline V gene has CDR1 DFQATT and CDR2 SNEGSKA (reference sequence). V lost 6 bases and J 0 bases, leaving 26 bases between the germline ends. The CDR3 DNA reads TGCAGTGCATTCCGGGGCCAATCCACCCGATATTTGAACACTGAAGCTTTCTTT. Amino acid sequence: CSAFRGQSTRYLNTEAFF.

This chain uses TRBV5-5 with TRBJ2-6; 7 nucleotides agree with TRBD1. CDR3 size: 22 residues. V lost 4 bases and J lost 0; bases outside the gene matches: 22. The germline V gene has CDR1 SGHKS and CDR2 YYEKEE (reference sequence). CDR3 sequence (DNA): TGTGCCAGCAGCGCTAACCCCCTAATTCCGGGACAGACCAGCTCTGGGGCCAACGTCCTGACTTTC. This gives the protein CASSANPLIPGQTSSGANVLTF. Full variable domain (remainder filled in from reference TRBV5-5 and TRBJ2-6): DAGVTQSPTHLIKTRGQQVTLRCSPISGHKSVSWYQQVLGQGPQFIFQYYEKEERGRGNFPDRFSARQFPNYSSELNVNALLLGDSALYLCASSANPLIPGQTSSGANVLTFGAGSRLTVL.

The chain is built from TRBV20-1 and TRBJ1-1; no clear D gene. CDR1 DFQATT and CDR2 SNEGSKA come from the germline V gene (reference sequence). The CDR3 loop spans 12 amino acids. Trimming took 5 bases from V and 0 from J, leaving 7 bases between them. CDR3 sequence: CSAFNLNTEAFF. CDR3 coding DNA: TGCAGTGCTTTTAACCTGAACACTGAAGCTTTCTTT.

Ten or more counts support this clonotype. The chain employs TRBV15 and TRBJ2-5, with 15 nucleotides matching TRBD2. The CDR3 is 18 amino acids. Trimming removed 4 bases from V and 5 bases from J; junction bases left unmatched: 11. Germline CDR1 and CDR2: LNHNV and YYDKDF (reference sequence). CDR3 sequence (DNA): TGTGCCACCAGCACGGGGACTAGCGGGAGGTTGTCGGAGGAGACCCAGTACTTC. Its protein is CATSTGTSGRLSEETQYF.

This clonotype was counted ten times or more. CDR3 nucleotide sequence: TGTGCCATCAGTGAGTCGGGTGGTGGGAGTTACAATGAGCAGTTCTTC. Amino acid sequence: CAISESGGGSYNEQFF. The chain employs TRBV10-3 and TRBJ2-1; TRBD2 might be the D (5 bases). This CDR3 has 16 amino acids. Trimming cost V 0 bases and J 4 bases, with 13 bases left between them. The germline V gene has CDR1 ENHRY and CDR2 SYGVKD.

This rearrangement joins TRBV2 to TRBJ2-1; D possibly corresponds to TRBD2 (5 bases). V lost 5 bases and J 5 bases, leaving 7 bases between the germline ends. CDR3 size: 12 residues. CDR1 and CDR2 (germline): SNHLY, FYNNEI. The CDR3 region has the DNA TGTGCCAGCAGTCGGGAACACAATGAGCAGTTCTTC. It codes for CASSREHNEQFF. Combining the CDR3 with reference TRBV2 and TRBJ2-1 gives the whole variable domain EPEVTQTPSHQVTQMGQEVILRCVPISNHLYFYWYRQILGQKVEFLVSFYNNEISEKSEIFDDQFSVERPDGSNFTLKIRSTKLEDSAMYFCASSREHNEQFFGPGTRLTVL.